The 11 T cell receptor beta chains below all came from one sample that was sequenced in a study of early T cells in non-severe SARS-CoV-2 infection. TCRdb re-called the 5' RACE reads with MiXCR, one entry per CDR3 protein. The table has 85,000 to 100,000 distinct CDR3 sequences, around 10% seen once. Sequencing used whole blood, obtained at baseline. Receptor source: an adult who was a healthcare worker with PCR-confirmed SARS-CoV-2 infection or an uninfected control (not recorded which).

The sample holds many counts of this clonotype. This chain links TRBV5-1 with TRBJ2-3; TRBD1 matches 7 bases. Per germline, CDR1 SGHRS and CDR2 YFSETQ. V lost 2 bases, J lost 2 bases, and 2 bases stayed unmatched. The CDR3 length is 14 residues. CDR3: CASSLGQVTDTQYF. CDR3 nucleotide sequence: TGCGCCAGCAGCTTAGGACAGGTCACAGATACGCAGTATTTT. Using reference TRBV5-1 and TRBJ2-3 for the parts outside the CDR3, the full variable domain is KAGVTQTPRYLIKTRGQQVTLSCSPISGHRSVSWYQQTPGQGLQFLFEYFSETQRNKGNFPGRFSGRQFSNSRSEMNVSTLELGDSALYLCASSLGQVTDTQYFGPGTRLTVL.

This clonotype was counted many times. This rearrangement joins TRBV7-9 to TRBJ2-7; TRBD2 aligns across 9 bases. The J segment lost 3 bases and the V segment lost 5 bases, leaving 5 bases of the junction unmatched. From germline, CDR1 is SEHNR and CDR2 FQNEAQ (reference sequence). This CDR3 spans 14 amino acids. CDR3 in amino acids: CASSRGLALYEQYF. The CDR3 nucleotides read TGTGCCAGCAGCAGGGGACTAGCACTCTACGAGCAGTACTTC.

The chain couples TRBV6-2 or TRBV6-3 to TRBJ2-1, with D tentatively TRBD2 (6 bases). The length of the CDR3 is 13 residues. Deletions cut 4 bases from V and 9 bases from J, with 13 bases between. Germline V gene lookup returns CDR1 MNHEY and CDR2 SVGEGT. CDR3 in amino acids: CASSWMGLLEQFF. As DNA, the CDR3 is TGTGCCAGCAGTTGGATGGGACTCCTTGAGCAGTTCTTC.

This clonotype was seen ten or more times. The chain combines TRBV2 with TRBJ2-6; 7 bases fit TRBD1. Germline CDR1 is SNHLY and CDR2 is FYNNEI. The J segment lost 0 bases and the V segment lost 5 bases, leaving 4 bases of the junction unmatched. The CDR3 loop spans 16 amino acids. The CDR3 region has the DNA TGTGCCAGCAGTCGGGACAGCCGCTCTGGGGCCAACGTCCTGACTTTC. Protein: CASSRDSRSGANVLTF. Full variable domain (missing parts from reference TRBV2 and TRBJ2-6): EPEVTQTPSHQVTQMGQEVILRCVPISNHLYFYWYRQILGQKVEFLVSFYNNEISEKSEIFDDQFSVERPDGSNFTLKIRSTKLEDSAMYFCASSRDSRSGANVLTFGAGSRLTVL.

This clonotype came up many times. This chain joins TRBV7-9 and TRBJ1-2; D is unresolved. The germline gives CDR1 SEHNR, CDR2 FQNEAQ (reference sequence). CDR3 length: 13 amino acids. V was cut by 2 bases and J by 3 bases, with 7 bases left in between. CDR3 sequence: CASSLMTDYGYTF. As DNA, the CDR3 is TGTGCCAGCAGCTTAATGACCGACTATGGCTACACCTTC. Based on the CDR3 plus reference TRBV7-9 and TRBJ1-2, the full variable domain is DTGVSQNPRHKITKRGQNVTFRCDPISEHNRLYWYRQTLGQGPEFLTYFQNEAQLEKSRLLSDRFSAERPKGSFSTLEIQRTEQGDSAMYLCASSLMTDYGYTFGSGTRLTVV.

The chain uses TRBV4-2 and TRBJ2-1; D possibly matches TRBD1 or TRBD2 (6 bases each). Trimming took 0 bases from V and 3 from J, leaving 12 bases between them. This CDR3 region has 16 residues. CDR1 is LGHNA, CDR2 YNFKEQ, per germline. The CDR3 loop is CASSQDPEGVYNEQFF. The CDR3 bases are TGTGCCAGCAGCCAAGATCCGGAGGGGGTCTACAATGAGCAGTTCTTC.

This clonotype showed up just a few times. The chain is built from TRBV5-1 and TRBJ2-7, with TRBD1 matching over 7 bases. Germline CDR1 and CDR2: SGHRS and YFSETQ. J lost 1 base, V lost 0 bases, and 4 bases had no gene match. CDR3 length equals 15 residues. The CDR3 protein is CASSLATGDSYEQYF. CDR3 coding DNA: TGCGCCAGCAGCTTGGCCACAGGGGATTCCTACGAGCAGTACTTC.

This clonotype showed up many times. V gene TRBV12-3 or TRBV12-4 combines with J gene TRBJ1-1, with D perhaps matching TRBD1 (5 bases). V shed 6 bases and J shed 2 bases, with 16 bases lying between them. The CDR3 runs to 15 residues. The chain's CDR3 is CASRLGGSANTEAFF. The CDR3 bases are TGTGCCAGCAGGCTGGGGGGGAGCGCTAACACTGAAGCTTTCTTT.

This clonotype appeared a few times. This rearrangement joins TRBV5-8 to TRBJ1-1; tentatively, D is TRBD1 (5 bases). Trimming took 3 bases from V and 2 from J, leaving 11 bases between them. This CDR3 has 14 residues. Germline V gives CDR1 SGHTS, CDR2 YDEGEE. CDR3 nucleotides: TGTGCCAGCAGCTGGGCAGGGATAAACACTGAAGCTTTCTTT. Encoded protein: CASSWAGINTEAFF.

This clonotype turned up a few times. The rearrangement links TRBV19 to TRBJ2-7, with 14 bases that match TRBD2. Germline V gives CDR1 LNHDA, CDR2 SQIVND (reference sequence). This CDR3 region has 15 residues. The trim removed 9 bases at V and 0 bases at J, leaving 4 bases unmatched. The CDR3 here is CASGTSGSISYEQYF. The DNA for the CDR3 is TGTGCCAGCGGGACTAGCGGGAGCATCTCCTACGAGCAGTACTTC.

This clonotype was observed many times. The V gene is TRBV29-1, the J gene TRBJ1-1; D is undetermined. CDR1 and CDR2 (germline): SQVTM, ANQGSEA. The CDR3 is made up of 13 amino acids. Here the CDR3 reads CIPPDPWHTEAFF. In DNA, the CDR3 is TGCATCCCGCCGGACCCTTGGCACACTGAAGCTTTCTTT. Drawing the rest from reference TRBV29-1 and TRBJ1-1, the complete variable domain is SAVISQKPSRDICQRGTSLTIQCQVDSQVTMMFWYRQQPGQSLTLIATANQGSEATYESGFVIDKFPISRPNLTFSTLTVSNMSPEDSSIYLCIPPDPWHTEAFFGQGTRLTVV.